This entry concerns a single TCR beta chain. Its antigen is still unknown. The data were obtained in a study of T cells in Graves' hyperthyroidism and ophthalmopathy. Graves' hyperthyroidism qualified as stable when ophthalmopathy did not progress within 18 months. Using approximately 10 ml of fresh peripheral blood, PBMCs were prepared. Findings and limits, study-wide: Median prediction lead before ophthalmopathy onset was 6.5 months with the model.

CDR1 is KGHDR and CDR2 is SFDVKD in the germline V gene. Between the trimmed V and J ends, which lost 4 bases and 6 bases, there was a span of 14 bases. The length of the CDR3 is 15 residues. TCR beta CDR3 sequences were amplified from RNA transcripts. The study used the HTBI primer set for a first-round RT-PCR of the TCR CDR3. MiXCR was run by TCRdb on the multiplex PCR reads, yielding one entry per CDR3 protein. Of around 560,000 distinct CDR3 sequences listed, about a sixth are singletons. The clonotype was recovered from a woman younger than 30 with Graves' hyperthyroidism. The sample consisted of blood. V is TRBV24-1 and J is TRBJ2-2; tentative D call: TRBD1 (6 bases). The chain's CDR3 is CATSEANRESGELFF. The CDR3 DNA sequence: TGTGCCACCAGTGAAGCTAACAGGGAGTCCGGGGAGCTGTTTTTT.